The rows below give T cell receptor beta chains drawn from one sample of a study of T cells expressing NK-cell markers. From its re-call of the 5' RACE reads, TCRdb lists each CDR3 protein once, without DNA. This sample's table has 500,000 or so distinct CDR3 sequences. Sequencing used blood T cells: a sorted CD56 or NKG2C T cell subset, CD4+ or CD8+ T cells, or bulk PBMC T cells (not recorded which). Receptor source: a man younger than 35 in good health. The CDR3 runs from the conserved cysteine through the conserved F or W.

v_gene,len,j_gene,CDR3aa
TRBV7-9,17,TRBJ1-2,CASSLEVGRLTRGGYTF
TRBV6-2/TRBV6-3,15,TRBJ2-7,CASRSDRGVGVEQYF
TRBV19,13,TRBJ1-4,CASRQAWHEKLFF
TRBV4-3,18,TRBJ2-4,CASSQAPSGAGGETIQYF
TRBV7-2,15,TRBJ2-3,CASSSRPDRIDTQYF
TRBV12-3/TRBV12-4,18,TRBJ2-1,CAIKPETGERSSYNEQFF
TRBV27,16,TRBJ2-1,CASSLLGQGASNEQFF
TRBV6-5,17,TRBJ1-1,CASSRTRLGVWNTEAFF
TRBV11-2,15,TRBJ2-5,CASSLRRTGGETQYF
TRBV20-1,16,TRBJ2-7,CSASPLAGGPVYEQYF
TRBV10-3,14,TRBJ2-7,CAIQFQREKDEQYF
TRBV5-1,14,TRBJ2-1,CASSGDFPGDAKFF
TRBV2,16,TRBJ2-6,CASYGSYRSGANVLTF
TRBV4-2,14,TRBJ2-1,CASSQLGTHNEQFF
TRBV18,14,TRBJ2-5,CASSPFDDKETQYF
TRBV20-1,12,TRBJ2-5,CSRAGGLETQYF
TRBV12-3/TRBV12-4,15,TRBJ2-1,CASSIPGRVYNEQFF
TRBV5-3,19,TRBJ2-6,CARSLGWAGPYSGANVLTF
TRBV10-3,13,TRBJ2-7,CAISEGRPYEQYF
TRBV7-2,15,TRBJ1-5,CASSPPGTGFQPQHF
TRBV20-1,16,TRBJ2-3,CSASQLAGPSTDTQYF
TRBV7-9,19,TRBJ2-6,CASSPTPGQGIYGANVLTF
TRBV5-1,18,TRBJ2-5,CASSLRWAGGTDKETQYF
TRBV7-3,15,TRBJ2-1,CASRSLAESYNEQFF
TRBV24-1,16,TRBJ2-1,CATSDAQGSPPHEQFF
TRBV6-1,15,TRBJ1-1,CASSPRGKGGKGAFF
TRBV7-2,12,TRBJ1-4,CASSTLAGTPFF
TRBV20-1,15,TRBJ2-4,CSATDRGRSKNIQYF
TRBV4-2,16,TRBJ2-3,CASSQEGETRTDTQYF
TRBV20-1,14,TRBJ2-3,CSARPHGGTDTQYF
TRBV12-5,14,TRBJ1-1,CASGLGTGRTEAFF
TRBV12-3/TRBV12-4,15,TRBJ2-7,CASSFSGSNIYEQYF
TRBV10-1,12,TRBJ2-2,CATGQSTGELFF
TRBV18,12,TRBJ2-2,CATTDSTGELFF
TRBV3-1,16,TRBJ2-1,CASSRPLAGGGNEQFF
TRBV5-1,11,TRBJ2-1,CASSNTVGQFF
TRBV10-3,15,TRBJ1-2,CAISPGGDFGYGYTF
TRBV18,14,TRBJ2-5,CASSPASFQETQYF
TRBV28,13,TRBJ2-7,CASSPSISYEQYF
TRBV7-9,14,TRBJ1-4,CASSFGSATEKLFF
TRBV28,15,TRBJ2-2,CASSSEGVNTGELFF
TRBV5-1,13,TRBJ2-2,CASSLSGSVELFF
TRBV4-3,15,TRBJ2-5,CASSQGPRSQETQYF
TRBV3-1,13,TRBJ1-1,CASSPRYVAEAFF
TRBV29-1,13,TRBJ2-5,CSVEGGLEETQYF
TRBV20-1,14,TRBJ1-2,CSASDVPGVYGYTF
TRBV20-1,13,TRBJ2-5,CSALRDTIETQYF
TRBV5-1,11,TRBJ2-3,CASREGDTQYF
TRBV7-2,14,TRBJ2-7,CASSYRRVEDEQYF
TRBV3-1,14,TRBJ1-2,CASSQAQGVNGYTF
TRBV5-1,14,TRBJ2-1,CASSLWQGFGEQFF
TRBV5-1,17,TRBJ2-1,CASSWPSEILPYNEQFF
TRBV29-1,11,TRBJ1-1,CSVWGREAAFF